This T cell receptor beta chain was recovered during a study of Ad26.COV2.S vaccination and SARS-CoV-2 variants. Measured with immunoSEQ multiplex PCR; TCRdb has only the in-frame clones, and not every one. This table holds hundreds of thousands of clones, more than 70% found once. The CDR3 extends over 12 amino acids. Trimming removed 6 bases at V and 9 bases at J, with 12 bases between. Germline CDR1 is SNHLY and CDR2 is FYNNEI. About this clone: Its antigen is not identified.

As to treatment: roughly 20 received Ad26.COV2.S at low or high dose, single or two shots; several received placebo; per-sample allocation not given. Samples came from day 63 after the first vaccine or placebo injection. General study findings and limits: Breadth of non-spike TCRs did not differ between vaccinees and placebo recipients. Spike-specific TCR breadth was greater in vaccine than placebo recipients.

The receptor comes from a person between 18 and 59 years old who received the Ad26.COV2.S COVID-19 vaccine or a placebo. V and J are TRBV2 and TRBJ2-1, with D uncertain. This specimen was peripheral blood, taken in a trial of Ad26.COV2.S vaccine versus placebo. CDR3 bases: TGTGCCAGCAGCTTTAAGGGTCGTGAGCAGTTCTTC. This sequence encodes CASSFKGREQFF. The full variable domain, in which reference TRBV2 and TRBJ2-1 provide the parts outside the CDR3, is EPEVTQTPSHQVTQMGQEVILRCVPISNHLYFYWYRQILGQKVEFLVSFYNNEISEKSEIFDDQFSVERPDGSNFTLKIRSTKLEDSAMYFCASSFKGREQFFGPGTRLTVL.